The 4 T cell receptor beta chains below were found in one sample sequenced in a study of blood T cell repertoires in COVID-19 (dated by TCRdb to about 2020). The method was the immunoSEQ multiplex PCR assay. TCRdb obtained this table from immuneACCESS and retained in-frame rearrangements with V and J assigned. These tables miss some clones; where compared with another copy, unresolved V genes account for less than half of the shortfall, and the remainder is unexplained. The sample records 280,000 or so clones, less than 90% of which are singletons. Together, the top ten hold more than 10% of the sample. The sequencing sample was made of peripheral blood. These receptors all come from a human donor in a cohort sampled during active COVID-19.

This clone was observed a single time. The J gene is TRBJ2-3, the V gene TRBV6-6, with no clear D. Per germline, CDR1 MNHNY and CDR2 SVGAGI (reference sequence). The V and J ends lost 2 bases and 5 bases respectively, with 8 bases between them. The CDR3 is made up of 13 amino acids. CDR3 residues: CASSYSNGDTQYF. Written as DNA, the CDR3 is TGTGCCAGCAGTTACAGCAACGGAGATACGCAGTATTTT.

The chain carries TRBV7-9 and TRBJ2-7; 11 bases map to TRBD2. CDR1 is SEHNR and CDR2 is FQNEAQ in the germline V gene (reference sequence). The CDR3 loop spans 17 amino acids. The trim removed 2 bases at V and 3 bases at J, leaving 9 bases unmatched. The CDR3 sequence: CASSLRAGTSGIYEQYF. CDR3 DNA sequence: TGTGCCAGCAGCTTAAGGGCCGGGACTAGCGGAATCTACGAGCAGTACTTC.

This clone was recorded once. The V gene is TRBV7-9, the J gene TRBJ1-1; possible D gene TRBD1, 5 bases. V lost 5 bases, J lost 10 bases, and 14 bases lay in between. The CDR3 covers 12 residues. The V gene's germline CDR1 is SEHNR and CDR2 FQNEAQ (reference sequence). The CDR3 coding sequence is TGTGCCAGCAGCCGGGACTTTGGGGGAGCTTTCTTT. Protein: CASSRDFGGAFF.

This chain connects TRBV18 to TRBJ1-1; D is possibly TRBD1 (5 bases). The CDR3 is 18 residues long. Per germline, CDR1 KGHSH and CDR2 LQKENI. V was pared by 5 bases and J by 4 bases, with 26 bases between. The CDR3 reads CASSGSYRTPTSGTEAFF. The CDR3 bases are TGTGCCAGCTCAGGGTCCTATAGGACACCAACATCGGGCACTGAAGCTTTCTTT.